This T cell receptor (beta chain) is drawn from a study of CD8 T cells in Susac syndrome. V was clipped by 6 bases and J by 2 bases, with 16 bases between them. The CDR3 consists of 15 residues. Reverse transcription of roughly 0.45 to 1 ug RNA was performed with random hexamers. TCRdb redid the calling of the immunoSEQ multiplex PCR reads with MiXCR, one entry per CDR3 protein. The sample lists 180,000 or so distinct CDR3 sequences, around 94% occurring once. This clonotype has a single count. The J gene is TRBJ2-5, the V gene TRBV12-3 or TRBV12-4, with D perhaps TRBD2 (5 bases). This receptor was obtained from a human donor in good health. The sequenced sample consisted of CD4+ T cells from PBMCs. CDR3 residues: CASSTGGSGQETQYF. CDR3 coding DNA: TGTGCCAGCAGCACCGGAGGAAGCGGACAAGAGACCCAGTACTTC.